The 27 T cell receptor beta chains in this list originate from one sample, sequenced in a study of memory CD4+ T cells and cytomegalovirus serostatus. Single viable CD3+CD4+CD8-CD45RO+ cells were sorted as the memory CD4+ T cells. Some clones are missing from TCRdb's copy, which holds only in-frame ones; the method was immunoSEQ multiplex PCR. Among 45,000 to 55,000 clones listed, just over 75% were seen once. The specimen sequenced was memory CD4+ T cells from blood. These receptors were collected from an adult in good health and CMV-seronegative.

The J gene is TRBJ2-3, the V gene TRBV6-5; 11 nucleotides match TRBD2. V lost 5 bases and J lost 6; bases outside the gene matches: 4. Looked up from germline, CDR1 is MNHEY and CDR2 is SVGAGI. The CDR3 has 14 residues. This chain's CDR3 is CASSPGLAVDTQYF. The CDR3 DNA is TGTGCCAGCAGTCCGGGACTAGCGGTGGATACGCAGTATTTT.

The chain has TRBV28 and TRBJ2-1; the D gene is possibly TRBD2 (6 bases). V lost 5 bases, J lost 1 base, and 18 bases lay in between. This CDR3 has 17 residues. From germline, CDR1 is MDHEN and CDR2 SYDVKM. The CDR3 nucleotides are TGTGCCAGCAGTCCTGGCGGGGCGAGAGGTTCCTACAATGAGCAGTTCTTC. The encoded protein is CASSPGGARGSYNEQFF.

CDR3 sequence: CASSAALGAYNEQFF. The CDR3 coding sequence is TGTGCCAGCAGTGCTGCGCTAGGAGCCTACAATGAGCAGTTCTTC. The J gene is TRBJ2-1, the V gene TRBV6-4, with D uncertain. Germline loops: CDR1 MRHNA, CDR2 SNTAGT. The CDR3 is made up of 15 amino acids. V shed 4 bases and J shed 2 bases, with 12 bases lying between them.

This rearrangement joins TRBV5-1 to TRBJ2-2, with 12 bases fitting TRBD2. Germline CDR1 reads SGHRS; CDR2 reads YFSETQ. Trimming took 3 bases from V and 6 from J; bases not matched to a gene: 3. There are 15 residues in the CDR3. The CDR3 region is CASSSSGGASGELFF. As DNA, the CDR3 is TGCGCCAGCAGCTCTAGCGGGGGGGCCTCCGGGGAGCTGTTTTTT.

The V call is TRBV19, the J call TRBJ1-4; no reliable D call. The CDR3 runs to 13 residues. Looked up from germline, CDR1 is LNHDA and CDR2 is SQIVND (reference sequence). The ends were cut back, 4 bases at V and 8 bases at J, with 11 bases in the middle. The CDR3 DNA is TGTGCCAGTAGTAAAGGGTTTCTAGAAAAACTGTTTTTT. Residues: CASSKGFLEKLFF.

Here the CDR3 reads CASSRSQAETQYF. DNA for the CDR3: TGTGCCAGCAGCCGTTCTCAGGCAGAGACCCAGTACTTC. V gene TRBV7-9 combines with J gene TRBJ2-5; the D is unclear. V was shortened by 5 bases and J by 4 bases, with 11 bases between the two germline ends. This CDR3 is built from 13 residues. Germline-derived CDR1 and CDR2 are SEHNR and FQNEAQ (reference sequence).

This clone showed up just a few times. This chain uses TRBV6-1 with TRBJ2-1; D may correspond to TRBD1 or TRBD2 (7 bases each). Deletions cut 2 bases from V and 5 bases from J, with 13 bases between. There are 15 residues in the CDR3. Per germline, CDR1 MNHNS and CDR2 SASEGT. The CDR3 nucleotides are TGTGCCAGCAGTGAAAGGGAGGGGGCCCACAATGAGCAGTTCTTC. Protein product: CASSEREGAHNEQFF.

Worth noting for this clone: Other DNA sequences within the sample encode an identical CDR3. The V gene is TRBV7-2, the J gene TRBJ2-5; possibly TRBD1 or TRBD2 for D (5 bases each). The germline gives CDR1 SGHTA, CDR2 FQGNSA. CDR3 length equals 14 residues. Trimming left V 4 bases short and J 2 bases short, with 11 bases between. CDR3: CASSSPGPQETQYF. The CDR3 nucleotides are TGTGCCAGCAGCTCCCCGGGACCTCAAGAGACCCAGTACTTC.

The J gene is TRBJ1-6, the V gene TRBV7-8, with a possible D match to TRBD1 (5 bases). In germline, CDR1 is SGHVS, CDR2 FQNEAQ. Deletions cut 4 bases from V and 5 bases from J, with 15 bases between. The CDR3 length is 16 residues. As DNA, the CDR3 is TGTGCCAGCAGCTACCCTGGGGCTGGAAATAATTCACCCCTCCACTTT. This sequence encodes CASSYPGAGNNSPLHF.

This clone was found once. The chain links TRBV9 to TRBJ2-2; possibly TRBD2 for D (6 bases). The CDR3 contains 15 residues. V lost 0 bases, J lost 6 bases, and 12 bases lay in between. CDR1 is SGDLS, CDR2 YYNGEE, per germline. CDR3 loop: CASSVVAGKAGELFF. The CDR3 DNA sequence: TGTGCCAGCAGCGTAGTTGCGGGAAAGGCCGGGGAGCTGTTTTTT. Looking up the rest from reference TRBV9 and TRBJ2-2 gives the full variable domain: DSGVTQTPKHLITATGQRVTLRCSPRSGDLSVYWYQQSLDQGLQFLIQYYNGEERAKGNILERFSAQQFPDLHSELNLSSLELGDSALYFCASSVVAGKAGELFFGEGSRLTVL.

This chain joins TRBV19 and TRBJ1-1; D not certain. Trimming stripped 6 bases from V and 0 bases from J, with 8 bases between. This CDR3 is built from 13 residues. Germline V gene lookup returns CDR1 LNHDA and CDR2 SQIVND (reference sequence). The DNA for the CDR3 is TGTGCCAGTAGCCGGACGGTGAACACTGAAGCTTTCTTT. Protein product: CASSRTVNTEAFF.

This chain uses TRBV7-2 with TRBJ2-3; D is undetermined. Between the trimmed V and J ends, which lost 7 bases and 9 bases, there was a span of 17 bases. Germline-derived CDR1 and CDR2 are SGHTA and FQGNSA. The CDR3 is made up of 13 amino acids. CDR3 in DNA: TGTGCCAGCAACTCCCCACCCCAAGGGACGCAGTATTTT. Its protein is CASNSPPQGTQYF.

The rearrangement joins TRBV27 to TRBJ1-2; tentative D call: TRBD1 (5 bases). The length of the CDR3 is 14 residues. The V gene's germline CDR1 is MNHEY and CDR2 SMNVEV (reference sequence). V shed 6 bases and J shed 10 bases, with 21 bases lying between them. CDR3 loop: CASSRVGTAPVYTF. In nucleotides, the CDR3 is TGTGCCAGCAGCCGAGTTGGGACCGCTCCAGTCTACACCTTC.

The V gene is TRBV10-2, the J gene TRBJ2-3, with 8 bases fitting TRBD2. This CDR3 spans 14 amino acids. CDR1 is WSHSY, CDR2 SAAADI, per germline. V shed 6 bases, J shed 3 bases, and the junction held 5 bases outside the gene matches. This CDR3 is CASRSRGATDTQYF. CDR3 in DNA: TGCGCCAGCAGGTCGCGGGGGGCGACAGATACGCAGTATTTT.

The CDR3 coding sequence is TGTGCCAGCAGGCGGAGACAGGGCGATCAGCCCCAGCATTTT. Protein sequence: CASRRRQGDQPQHF. V usage is TRBV2 and J usage is TRBJ1-5, with 7 bases aligning to TRBD1. Unmatched junction bases numbered 7, after V lost 6 bases and J lost 5 bases. The length of the CDR3 is 14 residues. The germline V gene has CDR1 SNHLY and CDR2 FYNNEI.

J is TRBJ2-1 and V is TRBV19; 11 positions agree with TRBD2. J lost 3 bases, V lost 6 bases, and 1 base had no gene match. Germline values: CDR1 LNHDA, CDR2 SQIVND (reference sequence). The CDR3 consists of 14 residues. CDR3 bases: TGTGCCAGTAGACTAGCGGGAGTCTACAATGAGCAGTTCTTC. Protein product: CASRLAGVYNEQFF. The entire variable domain, with the rest obtained from reference TRBV19 and TRBJ2-1, is as follows: DGGITQSPKYLFRKEGQNVTLSCEQNLNHDAMYWYRQDPGQGLRLIYYSQIVNDFQKGDIAEGYSVSREKKESFPLTVTSAQKNPTAFYLCASRLAGVYNEQFFGPGTRLTVL.

The chain couples TRBV7-9 to TRBJ1-4; D is unresolved. CDR1 and CDR2 (germline): SEHNR, FQNEAQ (reference sequence). This CDR3 region has 15 residues. Trimming shortened V by 7 bases and J by 4 bases, and 16 bases separated the two germline ends. The CDR3 DNA sequence: TGTGCCAGCACTTACCGGGGAGACCTTAATGAAAAACTGTTTTTT. Translating gives CASTYRGDLNEKLFF.

The chain couples TRBV7-3 to TRBJ2-1; D may correspond to TRBD1 or TRBD2 (6 bases each). The CDR3 totals 13 residues. V shed 5 bases and J shed 8 bases, with 13 bases lying between them. Germline values: CDR1 SGHTA, CDR2 FQGTGA. The CDR3 DNA reads as TGTGCCAGCAGCACGAAGGGGGGCCATGAGCAGTTCTTC. Residues: CASSTKGGHEQFF.

The chain employs TRBV10-2 and TRBJ2-3; no firm D call. The CDR3 spans 14 residues. Germline CDR1 reads WSHSY; CDR2 reads SAAADI. Between the trimmed V and J ends, which lost 3 bases and 1 base, there was a span of 8 bases. The CDR3 is CASSDWLGTDTQYF. The DNA for the CDR3 is TGCGCCAGCAGTGATTGGCTAGGCACAGATACGCAGTATTTT.

This clone is a singleton in its sample. The chain employs TRBV5-6 and TRBJ2-6; D may be TRBD1 or TRBD2 (5 bases each). The ends were cut back, 4 bases at V and 0 bases at J, with 14 bases in the middle. This CDR3 region has 17 residues. Germline CDR1 is SGHDT and CDR2 is YYEEEE. CDR3 protein: CASSRDGLVSGANVLTF. The CDR3 nucleotides are TGTGCCAGCAGCCGGGACGGCCTTGTCTCTGGGGCCAACGTCCTGACTTTC.

This chain links TRBV6-5 with TRBJ2-1; 11 nucleotides line up with TRBD2. The junction had 7 bases not matched to a gene; V was cut back by 8 bases and J by 4 bases. Germline CDR1 MNHEY, CDR2 SVGAGI. The CDR3 spans 15 residues. CDR3 bases: TGTGCCAGCCGACCCCGGACTAGCGGGTACAATGAGCAGTTCTTC. It specifies CASRPRTSGYNEQFF.

V is TRBV7-9 and J is TRBJ1-2; D is unclear. Trimming took off 2 bases at V and 0 bases at J, with 7 bases between the two ends. Germline V gives CDR1 SEHNR, CDR2 FQNEAQ (reference sequence). The CDR3 length is 14 residues. DNA of the CDR3: TGTGCCAGCAGCTTATGGGCGGCTAACTATGGCTACACCTTC. It encodes CASSLWAANYGYTF.

The genes are TRBV6-5 and TRBJ2-7; D is undetermined. The V end lost 6 bases, the J end lost 5 bases, and 11 bases lay between the germline ends. CDR3 length equals 12 residues. In germline, CDR1 is MNHEY, CDR2 SVGAGI. CDR3 region: CASSDLTHEQYF. CDR3 nucleotide sequence: TGTGCCAGCAGCGACCTCACACACGAGCAGTACTTC.

A single count supports this clone. V is TRBV28 and J is TRBJ2-7; D gene unclear. Germline V gene sequence: CDR1 MDHEN, CDR2 SYDVKM. The germline V and J ends were trimmed by 6 bases and 4 bases, with 16 bases remaining between them. CDR3 size: 14 residues. For the CDR3, the DNA is TGTGCCAGCAGCCCCCTAGACGGGTTGTACGAGCAGTACTTC. This gives the protein CASSPLDGLYEQYF.

In the case of this clone: Relative to the germline gene, one junction end is altered; a read error may explain this. The gene calls are TRBV30 and TRBJ1-4; perhaps TRBD1 as D (6 bases). Germline CDR1 is GTSNPN and CDR2 is SVGIG (reference sequence). CDR3 length: 11 amino acids. The DNA of the CDR3 is TGTGCCCGGAGAAGGGGGGAAAAACTGTTTTTT. Its protein is CARRRGEKLFF. Based on the CDR3 plus reference TRBV30 and TRBJ1-4, the full variable domain is SQTIHQWPATLVQPVGSPLSLECTVEGTSNPNLYWYRQAAGRGLQLLFYSVGIGQISSEVPQNLSASRPQDRQFILSSKKLLLSDSGFYLCARRRGEKLFFGSGTQLSVL.

This chain links TRBV2 with TRBJ2-7; TRBD1 might be the D (5 bases). Germline V gives CDR1 SNHLY, CDR2 FYNNEI. Trimming shortened V by 5 bases and J by 9 bases, and 17 bases separated the two germline ends. The CDR3 covers 13 residues. CDR3 sequence reads: CASSSDRRRGQYF. CDR3 bases: TGTGCCAGCAGTAGTGACCGGCGAAGGGGGCAGTACTTC.

The rearrangement joins TRBV28 to TRBJ1-1, with TRBD1 identical over 9 bases. The CDR3 spans 20 residues. The junction had 24 bases not matched to a gene; V was cut back by 7 bases and J by 3 bases. Germline V gives CDR1 MDHEN, CDR2 SYDVKM. CDR3 loop: CASTLWGITGGRRGDTEAFF. DNA of the CDR3: TGTGCCAGCACCTTATGGGGAATCACAGGGGGCAGGAGAGGAGACACTGAAGCTTTCTTT.